The 28 T cell receptor beta chains reported below all come from one sample, sequenced in a study of blood T cell repertoires in COVID-19. Profiled with immunoSEQ multiplex PCR; TCRdb holds only in-frame clones, not every one. The profile covers approximately 94,000 clones, with just over 85% appearing a single time and about 8% taken by the ten largest. The specimen sequenced was peripheral blood. The receptor source for this set is a woman in her 70s with acute or convalescent COVID-19.

The CDR3 bases are TGCGCCAGCAGCCTCAACACAGGCGATGGCTACACCTTC. It is translated as CASSLNTGDGYTF. The gene calls are TRBV5-1 and TRBJ1-2, with a tentative D call TRBD1 (5 bases). Germline lookup yields CDR1 SGHRS and CDR2 YFSETQ. The CDR3 runs 13 residues. The V and J ends lost 4 bases and 6 bases respectively, with 13 bases between them.

This chain joins TRBV5-6 and TRBJ1-1; possibly TRBD1 for D (6 bases). Trimming removed 0 bases from V and 3 bases from J, with 9 bases in between. Germline CDR1 is SGHDT and CDR2 is YYEEEE. There are 14 residues in the CDR3. CDR3 DNA sequence: TGTGCCAGCAGCTTGGTGGGGGCTGACACTGAAGCTTTCTTT. Its translation is CASSLVGADTEAFF.

V usage is TRBV28 and J usage is TRBJ2-2, with D tentatively TRBD1 (6 bases). CDR3 size: 17 residues. The V gene lost 3 bases and the J gene lost 1 base, with 15 bases spanning the gap. CDR1 and CDR2 from the germline V gene are MDHEN and SYDVKM. CDR3 in DNA: TGTGCCAGCAGTTTTCCAGCAGGGGTGTTGAACACCGGGGAGCTGTTTTTT. It translates to CASSFPAGVLNTGELFF.

This sequence joins TRBV3-1 (or the pseudogene TRBV3-2) and TRBJ1-5; 9 nucleotides align to TRBD1. There are 18 residues in the CDR3. CDR1 LGHDT and CDR2 YNNKEL come from the germline V gene (reference sequence). Germline trimming cut 0 bases from V and 1 base from J; bases unmatched to any gene: 7. The CDR3: CASSQDARDRESNQPQHF. The CDR3 coding sequence is TGTGCCAGCAGCCAAGATGCCCGGGACAGGGAGAGCAATCAGCCCCAGCATTTT.

This chain uses TRBV24-1 with TRBJ1-1; D perhaps matches TRBD1 (5 bases). Trimming stripped 4 bases from V and 1 base from J, with 9 bases between. The CDR3 runs to 14 residues. Germline lookup yields CDR1 KGHDR and CDR2 SFDVKD. CDR3 bases: TGTGCCACCAGTGAGGGGGGATCGAACACTGAAGCTTTCTTT. Translating gives CATSEGGSNTEAFF.

The chain combines TRBV30 with TRBJ1-2, with D maybe TRBD1 (6 bases). CDR3 length: 13 residues. V was trimmed by 4 bases and J by 6 bases, leaving 15 bases between them. The V gene's germline CDR1 is GTSNPN and CDR2 SVGIG (reference sequence). CDR3 DNA sequence: TGTGCCTGGAATTACAGGGTTTTAAATGGCTACACCTTC. As protein: CAWNYRVLNGYTF.

V gene TRBV2 combines with J gene TRBJ1-5; maybe TRBD1 (6 bases). Trimming pared 7 bases from V and 2 bases from J, leaving 15 bases between. Germline CDR1 SNHLY, CDR2 FYNNEI. The CDR3 spans 15 residues. The CDR3 region is CASNPQGGGNQPQHF. The CDR3 region has the DNA TGTGCCAGCAACCCACAGGGTGGCGGCAATCAGCCCCAGCATTTT.

This clone was observed a handful of times. The chain combines TRBV3-1 (or the pseudogene TRBV3-2) with TRBJ1-1, with 7 positions matching TRBD1. Unmatched junction bases numbered 4, after V lost 6 bases and J lost 0 bases. This CDR3 contains 14 residues. Germline values: CDR1 LGHDT, CDR2 YNNKEL (reference sequence). This chain's CDR3 is CASSHRGVNTEAFF. The CDR3 DNA reads TGTGCCAGCAGTCACAGGGGAGTGAACACTGAAGCTTTCTTT.

This chain links TRBV27 with TRBJ2-3, with D uncertain. Germline V gene sequence: CDR1 MNHEY, CDR2 SMNVEV (reference sequence). V lost 5 bases to trimming and J lost 5 bases, with 14 bases between them. This CDR3 is built from 14 residues. The CDR3 DNA is TGTGCCAGCAGTCCCGGTTGGGCCAAAGATACGCAGTATTTT. The encoded protein is CASSPGWAKDTQYF.

The rearrangement joins TRBV2 to TRBJ1-4, with D possibly TRBD1 on 5 matching bases. This CDR3 has 11 amino acids. The germline CDR1 and CDR2 sequences are SNHLY and FYNNEI. Trimming left V 6 bases short and J 7 bases short, with 6 bases between. CDR3 in amino acids: CASSRVEKLFF. DNA of the CDR3: TGTGCCAGCAGCAGGGTTGAAAAACTGTTTTTT.

This rearrangement joins TRBV5-1 to TRBJ1-1; TRBD1 agrees at 7 bases. This CDR3 contains 14 residues. V lost 2 bases to trimming and J lost 7 bases; unmatched junction nucleotides: 8. Germline CDR1 and CDR2: SGHRS and YFSETQ. The CDR3 DNA reads as TGCGCCAGCAGCTTAGGACAGGCCGACCTTGAAGCTTTCTTT. Protein product: CASSLGQADLEAFF. Full variable domain (rest looked up from reference TRBV5-1 and TRBJ1-1): KAGVTQTPRYLIKTRGQQVTLSCSPISGHRSVSWYQQTPGQGLQFLFEYFSETQRNKGNFPGRFSGRQFSNSRSEMNVSTLELGDSALYLCASSLGQADLEAFFGQGTRLTVV.

The genes are TRBV19 and TRBJ1-5, with D perhaps matching TRBD1 (5 bases). Germline V gene lookup returns CDR1 LNHDA and CDR2 SQIVND (reference sequence). Trimming pared 1 base from V and 3 bases from J, leaving 10 bases between. CDR3 size: 15 residues. DNA of the CDR3: TGTGCCAGTAGTATAGGACAGCTCGACAATCAGCCCCAGCATTTT. It yields the protein CASSIGQLDNQPQHF.

The chain combines TRBV25-1 with TRBJ1-1; D unclear. The CDR3 contains 14 residues. Germline CDR1 and CDR2: MGHDK and SYGVNS. Trimming shortened V by 4 bases and J by 1 base, and 10 bases separated the two germline ends. Here the CDR3 DNA reads TGTGCCAGCAGTGGTGCAGTGCCGAACACTGAAGCTTTCTTT. Its translation is CASSGAVPNTEAFF.

J is TRBJ1-1 and V is TRBV19, with D unclear. This CDR3 is built from 15 residues. Trimming removed 7 bases at V and 5 bases at J, with 20 bases between. Per germline, CDR1 LNHDA and CDR2 SQIVND (reference sequence). CDR3 nucleotide sequence: TGTGCCAGTATCCGGACTCACACGAAGCCGACTGAAGCTTTCTTT. It encodes CASIRTHTKPTEAFF.

Concerning this clone itself: The same CDR3 also results from other DNA sequences found in this sample. The chain couples TRBV6-5 to TRBJ1-5; 8 bases fit TRBD1. The CDR3 extends over 15 amino acids. V was pared by 6 bases and J by 3 bases, with 7 bases of the junction left unmatched. Germline V lookup: CDR1 MNHEY, CDR2 SVGAGI. CDR3 nucleotide sequence: TGTGCCAGCAGGGCGGGACAGGACCCCAATCAGCCCCAGCATTTT. The encoded protein is CASRAGQDPNQPQHF.

V is TRBV4-1 and J is TRBJ2-5; 10 nucleotides align to TRBD2. The germline gives CDR1 MGHRA, CDR2 YSYEKL. CDR3 length equals 15 residues. Trimming at V came to 3 bases and at J to 4 bases, leaving 5 bases not matched to a gene. CDR3 protein: CASSQERGGPETQYF. The CDR3 DNA sequence: TGCGCCAGCAGCCAGGAGCGGGGGGGCCCAGAGACCCAGTACTTC.

The chain couples TRBV7-9 to TRBJ2-5, with 8 bases identical to TRBD1. CDR1 and CDR2 from the germline V gene are SEHNR and FQNEAQ (reference sequence). The CDR3 has 15 amino acids. V shed 5 bases, J shed 0 bases, and the junction held 5 bases outside the gene matches. In DNA, the CDR3 is TGTGCCAGCAGCCCAGGACAGGGTTACCAAGAGACCCAGTACTTC. Its translation is CASSPGQGYQETQYF. Drawing the rest from reference TRBV7-9 and TRBJ2-5, the complete variable domain is DTGVSQNPRHKITKRGQNVTFRCDPISEHNRLYWYRQTLGQGPEFLTYFQNEAQLEKSRLLSDRFSAERPKGSFSTLEIQRTEQGDSAMYLCASSPGQGYQETQYFGPGTRLLVL.

V is TRBV27 and J is TRBJ2-6; unclear D gene. CDR1 is MNHEY and CDR2 is SMNVEV in the germline V gene (reference sequence). CDR3 length: 15 amino acids. The ends were cut back, 5 bases at V and 0 bases at J, with 8 bases in the middle. The CDR3 DNA is TGTGCCAGCAGTCGACTCTACTCTGGGGCCAACGTCCTGACTTTC. It codes for CASSRLYSGANVLTF.

The chain carries TRBV10-3 and TRBJ2-1, with TRBD1 matching 7 bases. The CDR3 has 15 residues. The germline V gene encodes CDR1 ENHRY and CDR2 SYGVKD. Trimming at V came to 5 bases and at J to 5 bases, leaving 9 bases not matched to a gene. CDR3 nucleotide sequence: TGTGCCATCAGTTACTGGACAGGCCCCAACAATGAGCAGTTCTTC. Protein product: CAISYWTGPNNEQFF.

DNA of the CDR3: TGTGCCAGTAGTACGACAGGGGTTCGGTCTGGGGCCAACGTCCTGACTTTC. It yields the protein CASSTTGVRSGANVLTF. The rearrangement links TRBV19 to TRBJ2-6, with TRBD1 matching over 8 bases. The CDR3 contains 17 residues. In germline, CDR1 is LNHDA, CDR2 SQIVND (reference sequence). After removal of 4 bases from V and 1 base from J, the junction contained 6 bases not matched to a gene.

This chain uses TRBV28 with TRBJ1-5; TRBD1 matches at 7 bases. V dropped 1 base and J dropped 7; count of bases not matched to a gene: 4. This CDR3 is built from 14 residues. Germline assignment: CDR1 MDHEN and CDR2 SYDVKM. The CDR3 reads CASSLYRGGQPQHF. The CDR3 DNA reads as TGTGCCAGCAGTTTATACAGGGGTGGACAGCCCCAGCATTTT.

The chain couples TRBV5-1 to TRBJ2-1; 9 bases agree with TRBD2. The V gene end was trimmed by 5 bases and the J gene end by 9 bases; junction bases not matched to a gene: 9. The CDR3 is 14 residues long. Germline CDR1 and CDR2: SGHRS and YFSETQ. The CDR3 reads CASSLAGGQGEQFF. Written as DNA, the CDR3 is TGCGCCAGCAGTCTCGCGGGAGGGCAGGGTGAGCAGTTCTTC. The variable domain in full, completed from reference TRBV5-1 and TRBJ2-1, reads KAGVTQTPRYLIKTRGQQVTLSCSPISGHRSVSWYQQTPGQGLQFLFEYFSETQRNKGNFPGRFSGRQFSNSRSEMNVSTLELGDSALYLCASSLAGGQGEQFFGPGTRLTVL.

J is TRBJ2-5 and V is TRBV9; 9 positions match TRBD2. V was clipped by 0 bases and J by 7 bases; unmatched bases: 13. The CDR3 sequence is 17 residues long. CDR1 SGDLS and CDR2 YYNGEE come from the germline V gene. CDR3 in DNA: TGTGCCAGCAGCGTAGTCCCCATAGCGGGAGCTGTAGGGACCCAGTACTTC. It codes for CASSVVPIAGAVGTQYF.

This clone came up a few times. The rearrangement joins TRBV12-3 or TRBV12-4 to TRBJ2-1; unclear D gene. Between the trimmed V and J ends, which lost 6 bases and 6 bases, there was a span of 9 bases. The CDR3 spans 12 residues. CDR3 loop: CASRSAVNEQFF. CDR3 in DNA: TGTGCCAGCAGGTCCGCGGTCAATGAGCAGTTCTTC.

A single count supports this clone. The V and J genes are TRBV7-3 and TRBJ2-5, with TRBD1 matching 8 bases. The CDR3 runs 14 residues. CDR1 is SGHTA and CDR2 is FQGTGA in the germline V gene. The junction had 7 bases not matched to a gene; V was cut back by 5 bases and J by 5 bases. The CDR3 region is CASSRQGAGETQYF. The CDR3 coding sequence is TGTGCCAGCAGCCGCCAGGGGGCCGGGGAGACCCAGTACTTC.

V usage is TRBV5-5 and J usage is TRBJ1-1, with a possible D match to TRBD1 (5 bases). The CDR3 consists of 15 residues. V was shortened by 3 bases and J by 0 bases, with 12 bases between the two germline ends. The germline CDR1 and CDR2 sequences are SGHKS and YYEKEE (reference sequence). CDR3 in DNA: TGTGCCAGCAGCTCGCTCCGGGGGATGAACACTGAAGCTTTCTTT. It translates to CASSSLRGMNTEAFF.

This clone was counted only a few times. V usage is TRBV18 and J usage is TRBJ1-5, with TRBD1 matching 7 bases. V was pared by 3 bases and J by 5 bases, with 4 bases of the junction left unmatched. The CDR3 loop spans 14 amino acids. Germline V CDR1 and CDR2: KGHSH, LQKENI. This chain's CDR3 is CASSPQQGYQPQHF. The CDR3, as DNA: TGTGCCAGCTCACCGCAACAGGGGTATCAGCCCCAGCATTTT.

In the case of this clone: A read error may produce the germline difference seen at one junction end. The gene calls are TRBV7-9 and TRBJ1-1, with a tentative D call TRBD1 (6 bases). The CDR3 loop spans 15 amino acids. Per the germline V gene, CDR1 is SEHNR and CDR2 is FQNEAQ (reference sequence). CDR3 nucleotide sequence: TGTGCCAGCAGCGGGGGGGCAGGGCCGAACGCTGAAGCTTTCTTT. Residues: CASSGGAGPNAEAFF.